This T cell receptor (beta chain) was sequenced during a study of blood T cells in healthy people across ages. Study observations and caveats: Bulk PBMC profiling left naive and antigen-experienced comparisons inconclusive. There were more naive CD4+ cells and higher diversity in long-lived donors than in aged donors.

The authors ran a second PCR of roughly 6 to 12 cycles using a sample-barcoded 5' primer and a J-beta primer mix. TCRdb reanalysed the 5' RACE reads using MiXCR and keeps one entry per CDR3 protein. The repertoire holds roughly 1.4 million distinct CDR3 sequences, around 55% seen once, with 6.5% to 8.5% in the top ten. Trimming removed 1 base at V and 8 bases at J, with 11 bases between. The CDR3 has 13 residues. Germline CDR1 LGHNA, CDR2 YSLEER. Concerning this clonotype: Its target is not known.

The specimen sequenced was blood. The sequence was obtained from a man aged 18 to 29 in good health. V usage is TRBV4-3 and J usage is TRBJ1-2; D unresolved. The CDR3 loop is CASSQVGQGGYTF. The CDR3 coding sequence is TGCGCCAGCAGCCAAGTTGGCCAAGGGGGCTACACCTTC.